This TCR beta chain was observed in a study of blood T cells in healthy people across ages. The ends were cut back, 1 base at V and 3 bases at J, with 7 bases in the middle. The CDR3 has 14 amino acids. Germline V lookup: CDR1 LGHNA, CDR2 YSLEER. For the second PCR, which ran for about 7 to 11 cycles, a sample-barcoded 5' primer and a J-beta primer mix were used. TCRdb reprocessed the 5' RACE reads via MiXCR and lists one record per CDR3 protein. In the table there are hundreds of thousands of distinct CDR3 sequences, about three fifths of which are singletons. This clonotype was picked up a small number of times.

The sample comprised blood. The J gene is TRBJ2-1, the V gene TRBV4-3; D unresolved. This TCR derives from a man aged 30 to 39 in good health. CDR3 protein: CASSQVGIYNEQFF. DNA of the CDR3: TGCGCCAGCAGCCAAGTCGGTATCTACAATGAGCAGTTCTTC.